Listed here are 11 T cell receptor beta chains from one sample, sequenced in a study of human T cells and chemical hapten exposure. Time point meaning: patch test 3, about 24 weeks after DPC sensitization. Treatment meaning: therapeutic diphenylcyclopropenone sensitization with weekly scalp DPC. TCRdb re-called the RACE reads with MiXCR, one entry per CDR3 protein. The sample has roughly 200,000 distinct CDR3 sequences, around 25% seen once. The sample consisted of whole blood, taken in connection with sensitization to the hapten diphenylcyclopropenone (DPC). All receptors come from a woman aged 40 to 50 with alopecia areata. Some clones in this sample may be carry-over from other donors' samples.

This clonotype was found many times. The chain uses TRBV20-1 and TRBJ2-7; the match to TRBD2 covers 7 bases. The junction had 7 bases not matched to a gene; V was cut back by 5 bases and J by 0 bases. Germline V gives CDR1 DFQATT, CDR2 SNEGSKA (reference sequence). This CDR3 region has 14 residues. The CDR3 bases are TGCAGTGCTGACCAAGCGGGACGCTCCTACGAGCAGTACTTC. Protein product: CSADQAGRSYEQYF.

This chain joins TRBV7-2 and TRBJ2-2; 12 bases line up with TRBD2. The CDR3 covers 17 residues. Per the germline V gene, CDR1 is SGHTA and CDR2 is FQGNSA. V shed 6 bases and J 3 bases; nucleotides not matched to a gene: 8. This CDR3 reads CASRMRLAGGDTGELFF. CDR3 nucleotide sequence: TGTGCCAGCAGAATGAGGCTAGCGGGAGGGGACACCGGGGAGCTGTTTTTT.

This chain links TRBV3-1 with TRBJ2-3; D unresolved. Germline V gene sequence: CDR1 LGHDT, CDR2 YNNKEL (reference sequence). CDR3 length equals 13 residues. Trimming pared 4 bases from V and 5 bases from J, leaving 10 bases between. Here the CDR3 DNA reads TGTGCCAGCAGCCCGACCCTGCGAGATACGCAGTATTTT. As protein: CASSPTLRDTQYF.

This clonotype was counted between two and nine times. The chain joins TRBV5-1 to TRBJ2-1, with 7 bases fitting TRBD2. There are 16 residues in the CDR3. Per the germline V gene, CDR1 is SGHRS and CDR2 is YFSETQ. The V segment lost 3 bases and the J segment 4 bases; nucleotides outside the gene matches: 10. CDR3 amino acids: CASSSHSGTTYNEQFF. CDR3 nucleotide sequence: TGCGCCAGCAGCTCCCACTCCGGGACTACTTACAATGAGCAGTTCTTC.

This clonotype was seen repeatedly, ten times or more. V usage is TRBV20-1 and J usage is TRBJ2-3; no reliable D call. Germline V gene lookup returns CDR1 DFQATT and CDR2 SNEGSKA (reference sequence). CDR3 length: 16 amino acids. V dropped 0 bases and J dropped 0 bases, with 13 bases sitting between them. The CDR3 sequence is CSARDPGPTSTDTQYF. CDR3 coding DNA: TGCAGTGCTAGAGACCCCGGACCTACTAGCACAGATACGCAGTATTTT.

The chain carries TRBV20-1 and TRBJ2-2; 8 bases fit TRBD2. Germline loops: CDR1 DFQATT, CDR2 SNEGSKA (reference sequence). Unmatched junction bases numbered 5, after V lost 1 base and J lost 4 bases. This CDR3 is 15 amino acids long. The CDR3 protein is CSARAGRVITGELFF. The CDR3 nucleotides are TGCAGTGCTAGAGCCGGGAGGGTCATCACCGGGGAGCTGTTTTTT.

This clonotype was observed many times. CDR3 amino acids: CASSLADGGTDTQYF. CDR3 coding DNA: TGTGCCAGCAGCTTAGCCGACGGGGGCACAGATACGCAGTATTTT. J is TRBJ2-3 and V is TRBV7-9; possible D gene TRBD2, 5 bases. Germline CDR1 SEHNR, CDR2 FQNEAQ (reference sequence). Trimming removed 0 bases from V and 1 base from J, with 8 bases in between. The CDR3 runs to 15 residues.

This clonotype was counted between two and nine times. The chain uses TRBV3-1 and TRBJ2-1, with unresolved D. Germline V lookup: CDR1 LGHDT, CDR2 YNNKEL (reference sequence). The CDR3 has 15 residues. V lost 4 bases, J lost 0 bases, and 10 bases lay in between. CDR3 residues: CASSPSPSSYNEQFF. CDR3 DNA sequence: TGTGCCAGCAGCCCCTCTCCGAGCTCCTACAATGAGCAGTTCTTC.

Concerning this clonotype: The junction does not match germline at one end; this may be a read error. The gene calls are TRBV20-1 and TRBJ2-1; D may correspond to TRBD1 or TRBD2 (5 bases each). The CDR3 is 15 residues long. Germline CDR1 DFQATT, CDR2 SNEGSKA (reference sequence). The CDR3 protein is CSASSPGRSYKEQFF. In nucleotides, the CDR3 is TGCAGTGCTTCGTCTCCGGGACGCTCCTACAAGGAGCAGTTCTTC.

This clonotype was recorded once. This chain uses TRBV6-2 or TRBV6-3 with TRBJ2-7; D possibly matches TRBD1 or TRBD2 (6 bases each). The CDR3 runs 15 residues. CDR1 MNHEY and CDR2 SVGEGT come from the germline V gene. V was clipped by 2 bases and J by 4 bases, with 15 bases between them. CDR3 protein: CASSYPDSAGYEQYF. The DNA for the CDR3 is TGTGCCAGCAGTTACCCGGACAGCGCGGGGTACGAGCAGTACTTC.

V gene TRBV6-6 combines with J gene TRBJ1-3, with D unclear. V gave up 4 bases and J gave up 4 bases, with 11 bases separating them. The CDR3 is 14 amino acids. CDR1 is MNHNY and CDR2 is SVGAGI in the germline V gene (reference sequence). CDR3 in DNA: TGTGCCAGCAGTTTACAAGAGTTAGGAAACACCATATATTTT. It specifies CASSLQELGNTIYF.